This T cell receptor (beta chain) was sequenced for a study of CD8 T cells in ankylosing spondylitis. Whole-study results and caveats: It appeared that ankylosing spondylitis blood was characterized by a TCR beta motif of eight highly homologous variants. Some of the motif variants had earlier been found in reactive arthritis patients' fluid and blood.

As for this clonotype: Its antigen is as yet unknown.

Quantitative 5'-RACE was performed with molecular barcodes, and it yielded the TCR beta libraries. One entry per CDR3 protein, called by TCRdb with MiXCR from the 5' RACE reads. The sample holds hundreds of thousands of distinct CDR3 sequences, roughly 26% seen once. CDR1 is SGHTA, CDR2 FQGNSA, per germline. The CDR3 loop spans 17 amino acids. Trimming removed 6 bases from V and 2 bases from J, with 20 bases in between. The sequenced sample was blood, either unsorted or a sorted T cell fraction (not recorded which). This clonotype originated in a male donor with ankylosing spondylitis. The chain uses TRBV7-2 and TRBJ2-1; no clear D gene. CDR3 protein: CASSLKVGSPAYNEQFF. In nucleotides, the CDR3 is TGTGCCAGCAGTTTAAAGGTGGGATCGCCCGCCTACAATGAGCAGTTCTTC.